This TCR beta chain was recorded in a study of identical twins (dated by TCRdb to the mid-2010s). Broadly, across the study: The study deep-sequenced TCR alpha and beta repertoires from monozygotic twins, unrelated adults of various ages and cord blood to test whether fetal clonotypes persist. Replicate twin experiments were performed at different times using different library preparation protocols to rule out contamination. Overall study results and their limits: Compared with coincidental sharing between unrelated individuals, out-of-frame TCR alpha sequences shared between twins had an excess of sequences with low generation probability. Conclusions relied on cross-sectional statistical analysis, since the same donors could not be followed over many years. Fewer insertions were carried by abundant cord blood beta clonotypes; a weaker similar trend was observed in young adult naive repertoires, while no such trend was observed in memory repertoires. In beta out-of-frame sequences, excess twin sharing was weaker, because having fewer shared sequences lowered the signal-to-noise ratio. In monozygotic twins, out-of-frame TCR alpha sharing was systematically underestimated by recombination models, although the models agreed with sharing between unrelated individuals. Invariant T cells such as MAIT and iNKT could partly confound zero-insertion analyses, though diverse VJ usage argued against this for most clonotypes.

Only healthy Caucasian donors were included. Three pairs of female monozygotic twins, all aged roughly 18 to 30 years, made up the twin cohort. Positive isolation kits from Invitrogen were used to isolate CD4+ and CD8+ T cell populations. Regarding this clonotype: Its antigen has not been determined. No much larger clonotype is one base removed from it; base qualities were not supplied.

The method behind the library was 5' RACE. This sample was sequenced with an Illumina HiSeq 2000. Template switching introduced a universal primer binding site; the final cDNA contained a unique molecular identifier, enabling accurate counting of TCR cDNA molecules. Specific primers in the conserved constant-segment region were used to synthesize first-strand cDNA for the TCR alpha and beta chains. To control for contamination, every cDNA library was double barcoded, receiving both a SMART-Mk sample barcode and Illumina barcodes. Two successive PCR steps introduced TruSeq adapter sequences along with Illumina sample barcodes. Sequencing of the TCR alpha and beta cDNA libraries was done on the Illumina HiSeq platform using custom primers. Under the source paper's analysis protocol: Unique molecular identifiers were extracted from raw reads with MiGEC, and CDR3 positions were determined with MiXCR. Recombination models were inferred per individual with the repgenHMM and IGoR tools using an EM algorithm. The analysis of shared clonotypes was done with the tcR package in R, with sharing normalized by the product of cloneset sizes. To study raw recombination without the effects of thymic and clonal selection, out-of-frame nonproductive sequences were analyzed. The public reads were reprocessed in TCRdb via fastp at Q25 and MiXCR, keeping in-frame beta chains. Identical CDR3 protein sequences are pooled into one entry, listed with their most common genes and DNA. TCRdb's processing, not the authors' own work, is the source of the V and J calls. Recorded for this sample are about 500,000 distinct CDR3 sequences; approximately 15% of them occurred a single time. The top ten constitute about 0.94% of the sample.

The cysteine opens and the phenylalanine closes a CDR3 of 11 amino acids. The kept DNA is CDR3 alone, 33 bases in frame from the first base. V loses 2 bases of germline sequence and J loses 9 bases, and the interval between the two ends is 8 bases. The CDR1 and CDR2 encoded by the germline V gene (reference sequence) are DFQATT and SNEGSKA. The sample also formed part of further work on yellow fever vaccine responses in identical twins. The second source states: The authors reported that the T cell response to vaccination in identical twins appeared partly convergent and partly personalized. In identical twins, the study followed T cell clones that responded to the vaccine with precision.

The sample was CD4+ T cells sorted from blood. The receptor was isolated from a woman in her late teens or twenties in good health. In this chain, TRBV20-1 is recombined with TRBJ2-1; no confident D gene assignment can be made. The DNA is TGCAGTGCTAGAACGGAACGTGAGCAGTTCTTC. Protein translation: CSARTEREQFF.